The T cell receptor (beta chain) described here comes from a study of control samples from healthy donors and cancer patients. Clones were sequenced by immunoSEQ multiplex PCR, and TCRdb holds only the in-frame ones, with some missing. This table holds 35,000 to 55,000 clones, 80% to 90% found once. CDR3 length: 15 residues. CDR1 is MDHEN, CDR2 SYDVKM, per germline. V lost 2 bases and J 9 bases, leaving 17 bases between the germline ends. This clone was observed a single time. This chain connects TRBV28 to TRBJ1-5, with unresolved D. Sequenced material: PBMCs. The sequence derives from an older woman with lung cancer. CDR3 sequence: CASSLGSSGSRPQHF. The DNA for the CDR3 is TGTGCCAGCAGTTTAGGGTCTTCTGGTTCTCGGCCCCAGCATTTT.